The rows below give T cell receptor beta chains drawn from one sample of a study of regulatory T cells in long-lasting Graves disease. In TCRdb, the multiplex PCR reads were re-called with MiXCR into one record per CDR3 protein. The sample includes around 430,000 distinct CDR3 sequences, 22% seen only once; the top ten take around 13%. The input for sequencing was peripheral blood mononuclear cells (PBMCs), taken when the disease was refractory, from a patient treated with antithyroid drugs. Every receptor here comes from a female donor with Graves disease. Both conserved end residues are part of each CDR3. The D gene is left open where the match is weak. For some rows the clone size is stated as once, few or many, or as a class when expanded; others skip it.

CDR3: CASRLGGPGGYTF; DNA: TGTGCCAGCAGACTAGGAGGGCCTGGAGGCTACACCTTC; D: NA; J: TRBJ1-2; size: many; V: TRBV12-3/TRBV12-4
CDR3: CASSGQVAAGDTGELFF; DNA: TGTGCCAGCAGTGGTCAAGTTGCGGCAGGTGACACCGGGGAGCTGTTTTTT; D: NA; J: TRBJ2-2; size: few; V: TRBV25-1
CDR3: CASSSPGQKPYEQYF; DNA: TGTGCCAGCAGTTCCCCGGGACAGAAACCCTACGAGCAGTACTTC; D: TRBD1; J: TRBJ2-7; size: many; V: TRBV28
CDR3: CASSQQPVTGELFF; DNA: TGTGCCAGCAGCCAACAGCCCGTCACCGGGGAGCTGTTTTTT; D: NA; J: TRBJ2-2; size: few; V: TRBV3-1
CDR3: CASVRGGMNTEAFF; DNA: TGTGCCAGCGTGAGGGGGGGAATGAACACTGAAGCTTTCTTT; D: NA; J: TRBJ1-1; size: many; V: TRBV28
CDR3: CSVEGGTGANVLTF; DNA: TGCAGCGTTGAAGGGGGGACTGGGGCCAACGTCCTGACTTTC; D: NA; J: TRBJ2-6; size: NA; V: TRBV29-1
CDR3: CASSLAGNPQETQYF; DNA: TGTGCCAGCAGTTTAGCAGGGAACCCTCAAGAGACCCAGTACTTC; D: NA; J: TRBJ2-5; size: few; V: TRBV28
CDR3: CATSDAGQGRNTEAFF; DNA: TGTGCCACCAGTGATGCGGGGCAGGGGAGGAACACTGAAGCTTTCTTT; D: NA; J: TRBJ1-1; size: NA; V: TRBV24-1
CDR3: CASSPWTSTDTQYF; DNA: TGTGCCAGCAGCCCTTGGACTTCCACAGATACGCAGTATTTT; D: NA; J: TRBJ2-3; size: NA; V: TRBV11-2
CDR3: CSARVGLTYEQYF; DNA: TGCAGTGCTAGAGTCGGGTTAACCTACGAGCAGTACTTC; D: NA; J: TRBJ2-7; size: many; V: TRBV20-1
CDR3: CASSSLRGILPYEQYF; DNA: TGTGCCAGCAGCTCTTTAAGAGGTATATTACCCTACGAGCAGTACTTC; D: NA; J: TRBJ2-7; size: few; V: TRBV7-8
CDR3: CASSQIGGHWEQYF; DNA: TGCGCCAGCAGCCAAATTGGCGGACACTGGGAGCAGTACTTC; D: NA; J: TRBJ2-7; size: once; V: TRBV4-3
CDR3: CAWSPTEETQYF; DNA: TGTGCCTGGAGTCCTACGGAAGAGACCCAGTACTTC; D: NA; J: TRBJ2-5; size: many; V: TRBV30
CDR3: CASSPTLFSATNEKLFF; DNA: TGTGCCAGCTCACCGACACTTTTCTCTGCAACTAATGAAAAACTGTTTTTT; D: NA; J: TRBJ1-4; size: NA; V: TRBV18
CDR3: CASSRLTGIGNTIYF; DNA: TGTGCCAGCAGCCGCCTGACAGGGATTGGAAACACCATATATTTT; D: TRBD1; J: TRBJ1-3; size: once; V: TRBV12-3/TRBV12-4
CDR3: CASSARQGADTGELFF; DNA: TGTGCCAGCAGCGCCCGACAGGGGGCGGACACCGGGGAGCTGTTTTTT; D: TRBD1; J: TRBJ2-2; size: NA; V: TRBV9
CDR3: CATKRGAGETQYF; DNA: TGTGCCACCAAGCGGGGGGCAGGAGAGACCCAGTACTTC; D: TRBD2; J: TRBJ2-5; size: few; V: TRBV12-3/TRBV12-4
CDR3: CASSRPTSGLGETQYF; DNA: TGTGCCAGCAGTCGCCCCACTAGCGGTTTAGGGGAGACCCAGTACTTC; D: TRBD2; J: TRBJ2-5; size: NA; V: TRBV28
CDR3: CASTRRGVNTGELFF; DNA: TGTGCCAGCACCAGAAGAGGAGTGAACACCGGGGAGCTGTTTTTT; D: NA; J: TRBJ2-2; size: NA; V: TRBV6-1
CDR3: CASSEFRGLGNEKLFF; DNA: TGTGCCAGCAGTGAATTCAGGGGGCTCGGTAATGAAAAACTGTTTTTT; D: TRBD1; J: TRBJ1-4; size: NA; V: TRBV25-1
CDR3: CASSRDRGLSEQYF; DNA: TGTGCCAGCAGTCGGGACAGGGGGCTCTCCGAGCAGTACTTC; D: TRBD1; J: TRBJ2-7; size: many; V: TRBV6-1
CDR3: CASSFRDRGAIDTQYF; DNA: TGTGCCAGCAGCTTCCGGGACAGGGGGGCGATTGATACGCAGTATTTT; D: TRBD1; J: TRBJ2-3; size: NA; V: TRBV7-6
CDR3: CASSRRGTGGEKLFF; DNA: TGTGCCAGCAGCCGCCGGGGGACAGGGGGCGAAAAACTGTTTTTT; D: TRBD1; J: TRBJ1-4; size: many; V: TRBV7-8
CDR3: CASSIRAGSGANVLTF; DNA: TGTGCCAGTAGTATAAGGGCCGGCTCTGGGGCCAACGTCCTGACTTTC; D: NA; J: TRBJ2-6; size: few; V: TRBV19